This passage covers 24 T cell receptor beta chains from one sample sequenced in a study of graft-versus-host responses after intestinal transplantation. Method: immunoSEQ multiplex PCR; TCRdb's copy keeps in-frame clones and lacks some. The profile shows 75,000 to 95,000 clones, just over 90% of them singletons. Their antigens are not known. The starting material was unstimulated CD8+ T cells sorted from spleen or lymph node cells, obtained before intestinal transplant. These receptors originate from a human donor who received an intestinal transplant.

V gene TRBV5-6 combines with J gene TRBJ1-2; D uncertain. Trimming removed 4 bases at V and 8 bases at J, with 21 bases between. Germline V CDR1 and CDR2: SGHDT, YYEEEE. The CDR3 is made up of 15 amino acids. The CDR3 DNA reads TGTGCCAGCAGCCCCTCTTCGGGCGGGCCTGGGGGCTACACCTTC. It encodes CASSPSSGGPGGYTF.

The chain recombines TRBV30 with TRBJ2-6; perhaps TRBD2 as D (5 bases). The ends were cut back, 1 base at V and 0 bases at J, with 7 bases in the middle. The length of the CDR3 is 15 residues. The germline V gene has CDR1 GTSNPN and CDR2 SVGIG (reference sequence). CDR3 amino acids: CAWSAGSSGANVLTF. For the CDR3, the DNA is TGTGCCTGGAGTGCTGGGAGCTCTGGGGCCAACGTCCTGACTTTC.

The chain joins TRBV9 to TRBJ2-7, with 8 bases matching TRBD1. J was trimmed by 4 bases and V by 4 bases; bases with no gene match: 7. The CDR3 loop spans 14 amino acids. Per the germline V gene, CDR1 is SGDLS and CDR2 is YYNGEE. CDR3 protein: CASSLTGAWYEQYF. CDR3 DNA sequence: TGTGCCAGCAGCCTGACAGGGGCCTGGTACGAGCAGTACTTC.

CDR3 region: CASTQAGVIPYNEQFF. CDR3 nucleotide sequence: TGTGCCAGCACCCAAGCGGGGGTGATTCCCTACAATGAGCAGTTCTTC. This chain connects TRBV27 to TRBJ2-1; 8 nucleotides align to TRBD2. There are 16 residues in the CDR3. V dropped 7 bases and J dropped 2; count of bases not matched to a gene: 10. Germline loops: CDR1 MNHEY, CDR2 SMNVEV (reference sequence).

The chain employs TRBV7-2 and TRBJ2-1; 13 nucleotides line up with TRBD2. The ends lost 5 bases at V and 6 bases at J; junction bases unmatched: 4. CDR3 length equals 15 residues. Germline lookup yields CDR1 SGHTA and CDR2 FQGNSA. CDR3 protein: CASSPWTSGGNEQFF. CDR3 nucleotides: TGTGCCAGCAGCCCCTGGACTAGCGGGGGCAATGAGCAGTTCTTC.

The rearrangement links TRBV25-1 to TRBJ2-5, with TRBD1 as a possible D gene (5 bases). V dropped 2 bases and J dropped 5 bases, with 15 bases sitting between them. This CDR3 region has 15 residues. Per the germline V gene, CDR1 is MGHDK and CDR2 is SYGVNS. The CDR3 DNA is TGTGCCAGCAGTGAAGGAGTAGGGGAATGGGAGACCCAGTACTTC. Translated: CASSEGVGEWETQYF. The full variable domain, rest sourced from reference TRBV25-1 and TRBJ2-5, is EADIYQTPRYLVIGTGKKITLECSQTMGHDKMYWYQQDPGMELHLIHYSYGVNSTEKGDLSSESTVSRIRTEHFPLTLESARPSHTSQYLCASSEGVGEWETQYFGPGTRLLVL.

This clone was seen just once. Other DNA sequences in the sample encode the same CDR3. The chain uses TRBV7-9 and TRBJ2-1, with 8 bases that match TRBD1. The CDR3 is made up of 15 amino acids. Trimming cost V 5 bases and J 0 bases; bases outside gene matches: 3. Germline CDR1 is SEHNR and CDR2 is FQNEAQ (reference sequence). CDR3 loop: CASSPGQGSYNEQFF. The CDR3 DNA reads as TGTGCCAGCAGCCCCGGACAGGGCTCCTACAATGAGCAGTTCTTC.

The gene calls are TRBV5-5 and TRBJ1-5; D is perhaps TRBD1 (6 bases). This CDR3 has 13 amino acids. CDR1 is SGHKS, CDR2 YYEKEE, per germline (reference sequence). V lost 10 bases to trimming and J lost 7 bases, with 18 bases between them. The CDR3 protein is CASNRDISQPQHF. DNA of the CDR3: TGTGCCTCCAACAGGGACATAAGCCAGCCCCAGCATTTT.

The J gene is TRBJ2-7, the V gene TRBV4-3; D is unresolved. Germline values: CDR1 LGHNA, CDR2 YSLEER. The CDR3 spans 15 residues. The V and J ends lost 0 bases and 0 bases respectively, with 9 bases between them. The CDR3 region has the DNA TGCGCCAGCAGCCAAGATATCCTAAGCTCCTACGAGCAGTACTTC. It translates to CASSQDILSSYEQYF.

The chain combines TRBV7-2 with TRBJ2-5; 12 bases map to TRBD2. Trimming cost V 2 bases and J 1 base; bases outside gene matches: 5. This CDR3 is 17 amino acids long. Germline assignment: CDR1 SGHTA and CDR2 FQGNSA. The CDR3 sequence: CASSLLTSGGLQETQYF. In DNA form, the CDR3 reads TGTGCCAGCAGCTTACTGACTAGCGGGGGCCTCCAAGAGACCCAGTACTTC.

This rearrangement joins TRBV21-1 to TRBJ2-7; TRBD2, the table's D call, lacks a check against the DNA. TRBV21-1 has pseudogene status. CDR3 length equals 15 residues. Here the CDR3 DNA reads TGTGCCAGCAGCCCTCGAGGGGTGGGAGGGTGGGAGCAGTACTTC. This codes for CASSPRGVGGWEQYF.

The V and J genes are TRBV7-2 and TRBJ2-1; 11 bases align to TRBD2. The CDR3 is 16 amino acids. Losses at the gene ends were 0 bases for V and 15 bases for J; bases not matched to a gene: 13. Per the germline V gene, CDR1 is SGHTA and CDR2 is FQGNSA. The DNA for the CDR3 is TGTGCCAGCAGCTTAGCCCTCTCTAGCGGGGGGCCCTTGCCGTTCTTC. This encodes CASSLALSSGGPLPFF.

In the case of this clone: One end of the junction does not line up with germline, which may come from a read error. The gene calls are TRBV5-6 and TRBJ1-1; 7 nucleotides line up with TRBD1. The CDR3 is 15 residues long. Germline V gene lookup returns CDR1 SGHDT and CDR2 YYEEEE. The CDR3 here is CASSHSGTVNAEAFF. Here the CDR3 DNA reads TGTGCCAGCAGCCATTCCGGGACAGTGAACGCTGAAGCTTTCTTT.

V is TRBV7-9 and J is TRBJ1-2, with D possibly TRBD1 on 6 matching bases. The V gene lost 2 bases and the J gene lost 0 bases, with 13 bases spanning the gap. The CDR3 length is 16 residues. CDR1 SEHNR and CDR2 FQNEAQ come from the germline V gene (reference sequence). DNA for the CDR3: TGTGCCAGCAGCTTAAAACAGGGTACTACTAACTATGGCTACACCTTC. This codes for CASSLKQGTTNYGYTF.

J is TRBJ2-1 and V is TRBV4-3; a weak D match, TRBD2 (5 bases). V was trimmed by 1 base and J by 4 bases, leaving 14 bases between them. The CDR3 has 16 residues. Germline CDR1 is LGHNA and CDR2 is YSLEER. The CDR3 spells CASSQVSRGVYNEQFF. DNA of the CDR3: TGCGCCAGCAGCCAAGTGTCCCGGGGAGTATACAATGAGCAGTTCTTC.

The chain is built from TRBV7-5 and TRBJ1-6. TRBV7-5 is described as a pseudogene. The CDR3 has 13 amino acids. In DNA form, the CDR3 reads TGTGCCAGCGCGGCAGATACTAATTCACCCCTCCACTTT. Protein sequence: CASAADTNSPLHF.

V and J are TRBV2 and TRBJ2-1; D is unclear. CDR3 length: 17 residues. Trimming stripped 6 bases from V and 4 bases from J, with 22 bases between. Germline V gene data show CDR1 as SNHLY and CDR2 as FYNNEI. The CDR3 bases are TGTGCCAGCAGCCCCCGCCCCATAGCTTCCGCTTACAATGAGCAGTTCTTC. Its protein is CASSPRPIASAYNEQFF.

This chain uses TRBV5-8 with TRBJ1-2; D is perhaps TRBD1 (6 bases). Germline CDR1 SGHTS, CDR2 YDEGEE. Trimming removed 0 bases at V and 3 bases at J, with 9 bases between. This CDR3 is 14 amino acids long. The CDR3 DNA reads TGTGCCAGCAGCTTGGTGGGGGCGGACTATGGCTACACCTTC. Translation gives CASSLVGADYGYTF.

The CDR3 loop reads CASRTDRPSYEQYF. CDR3 DNA sequence: TGTGCCAGCAGAACCGACAGACCCTCCTACGAGCAGTACTTC. The J gene is TRBJ2-7, the V gene TRBV2, with D possibly TRBD1 on 5 matching bases. Trimming took off 6 bases at V and 0 bases at J, with 12 bases between the two ends. The CDR3 is 14 amino acids. Per the germline V gene, CDR1 is SNHLY and CDR2 is FYNNEI.

CDR3 DNA sequence: TGCGCCAGCATGCCACTAGGCGGGGAGACCCAGTACTTC. It yields the protein CASMPLGGETQYF. The J gene is TRBJ2-5, the V gene TRBV4-1; a possible D gene is TRBD2 (5 bases). Per germline, CDR1 MGHRA and CDR2 YSYEKL. V was trimmed by 7 bases and J by 5 bases, leaving 14 bases between them. This CDR3 comprises 13 residues.

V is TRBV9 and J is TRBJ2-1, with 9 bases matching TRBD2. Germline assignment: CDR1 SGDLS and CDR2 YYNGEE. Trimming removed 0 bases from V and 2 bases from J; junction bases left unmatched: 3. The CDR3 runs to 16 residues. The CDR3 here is CASSVALAGAYNEQFF. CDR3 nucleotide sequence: TGTGCCAGCAGCGTAGCTTTAGCGGGGGCCTACAATGAGCAGTTCTTC.

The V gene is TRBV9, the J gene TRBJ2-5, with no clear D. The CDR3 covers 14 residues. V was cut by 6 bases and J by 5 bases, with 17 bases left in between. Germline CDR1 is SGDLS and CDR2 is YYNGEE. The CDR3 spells CASTTFPTSETQYF. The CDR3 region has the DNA TGTGCCAGCACCACTTTCCCCACCTCGGAGACCCAGTACTTC.

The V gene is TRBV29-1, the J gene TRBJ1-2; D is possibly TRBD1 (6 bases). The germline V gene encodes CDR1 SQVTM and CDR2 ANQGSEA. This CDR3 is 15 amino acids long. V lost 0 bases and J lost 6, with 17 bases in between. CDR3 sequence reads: CSVEDQGRGLDGYTF. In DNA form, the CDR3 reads TGCAGCGTTGAAGATCAGGGCAGGGGATTGGATGGCTACACCTTC.

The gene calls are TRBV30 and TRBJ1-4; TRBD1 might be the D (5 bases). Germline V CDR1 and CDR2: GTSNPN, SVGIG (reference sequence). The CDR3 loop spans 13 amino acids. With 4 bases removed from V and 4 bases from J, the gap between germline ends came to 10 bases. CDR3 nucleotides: TGTGCCTGGAACGGGGGAAATAATGAAAAACTGTTTTTT. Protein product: CAWNGGNNEKLFF. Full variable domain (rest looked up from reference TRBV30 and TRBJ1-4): SQTIHQWPATLVQPVGSPLSLECTVEGTSNPNLYWYRQAAGRGLQLLFYSVGIGQISSEVPQNLSASRPQDRQFILSSKKLLLSDSGFYLCAWNGGNNEKLFFGSGTQLSVL.